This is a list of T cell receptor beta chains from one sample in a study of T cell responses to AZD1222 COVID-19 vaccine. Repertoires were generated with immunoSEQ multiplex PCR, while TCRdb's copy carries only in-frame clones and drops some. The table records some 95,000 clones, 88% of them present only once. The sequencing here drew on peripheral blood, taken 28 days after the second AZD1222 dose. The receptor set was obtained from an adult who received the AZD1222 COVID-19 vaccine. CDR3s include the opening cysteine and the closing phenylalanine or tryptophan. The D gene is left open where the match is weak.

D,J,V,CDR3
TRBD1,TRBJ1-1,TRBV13,CASSTLTGASEAFF
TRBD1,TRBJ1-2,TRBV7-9,CASSKDRGHVGYTF
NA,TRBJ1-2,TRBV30,CAWSPSAQDSRYGYTF
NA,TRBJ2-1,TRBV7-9,CASSYPGVEQFF
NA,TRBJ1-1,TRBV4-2,CASIDDTGTANTEAFF
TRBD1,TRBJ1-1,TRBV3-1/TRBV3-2,CASSQIQGWNTEAFF
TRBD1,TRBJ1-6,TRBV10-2,CASSDSGTENSPLHF
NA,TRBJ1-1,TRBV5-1,CASSLWGEGQGTEAFF
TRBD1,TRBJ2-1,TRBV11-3,CASSSRDRDGGRDEQFF
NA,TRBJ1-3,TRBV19,CASSIGTWGNTIYF
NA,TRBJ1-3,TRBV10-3,CATRGGNGNTIYF
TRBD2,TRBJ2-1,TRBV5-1,CASSLEAGGVNEQFF
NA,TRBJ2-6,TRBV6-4,CASSDSGAGANVLTF
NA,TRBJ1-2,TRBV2,CASSYSNYGYTF
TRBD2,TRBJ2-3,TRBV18,CASSSPWTSGSSTDTQYF
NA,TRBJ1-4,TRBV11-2,CASSAGYEKLFF
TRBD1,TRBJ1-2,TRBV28,CASSLSLGDSPNTF
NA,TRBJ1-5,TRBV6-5,CASSYSSRNQPQHF
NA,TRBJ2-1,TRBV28,CASSRMFANNEQFF
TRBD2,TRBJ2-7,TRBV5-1,CASSPAPSGSAYEQYF
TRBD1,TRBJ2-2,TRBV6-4,CASRGQGNTGELFF
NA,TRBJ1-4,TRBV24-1,CATSAGLNEKLFF
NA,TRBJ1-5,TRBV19,CASSLGAVQPQHF
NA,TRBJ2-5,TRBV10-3,CAISDPGSKETQYF
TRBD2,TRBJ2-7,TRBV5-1,CASSFGDYLYEQYF
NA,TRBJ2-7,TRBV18,CASSSSSYEQYF
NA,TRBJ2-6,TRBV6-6,CASQSSGANVLTF
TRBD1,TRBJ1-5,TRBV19,CASSEQGGSNQPQHF
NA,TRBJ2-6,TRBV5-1,CASSLGVETYSGANVLTF
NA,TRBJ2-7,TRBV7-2,CASSFSGENYEQYF
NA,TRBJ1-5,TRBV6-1,CASSEIGRYQPQHF
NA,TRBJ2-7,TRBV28,CASSLGQPPYEQYF
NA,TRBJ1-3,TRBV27,CASSLSPFLAGNTIYF
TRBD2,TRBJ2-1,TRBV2,CASSVSGGYNEQFF
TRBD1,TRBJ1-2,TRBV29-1,CSVGQGSIYGYTF
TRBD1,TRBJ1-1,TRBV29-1,CSGTGTGVGNTEAFF
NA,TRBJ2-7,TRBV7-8,CASSLGSGSYEQYF
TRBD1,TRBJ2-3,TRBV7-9,CASSQGRTGPTATQYF
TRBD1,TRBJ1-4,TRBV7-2,CASSLGQGILDEKLFF
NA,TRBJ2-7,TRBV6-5,CASHSSSDGLEQYF